This passage covers 8 T cell receptor beta chains from one sample sequenced in a study of CD8 T cells in Susac syndrome (dated by TCRdb to about 2019). Libraries were prepared through the immunoSEQ multiplex PCR assay. RNA was extracted using the RNeasy kit, and roughly 0.5 to 1 microgram was reverse transcribed with random hexamers. The raw public reads went through TCRdb reprocessing: fastp at Q25, MiXCR clone calling, in-frame beta chains kept. Identical CDR3 protein sequences are pooled into one entry, listed with their most common genes and DNA. Counted in this sample were about 150,000 distinct CDR3 sequences; about 95% of them appeared once. Roughly 0.15% of the sample is in the top ten clones. Sequenced input: CD8+ T cells from PBMCs. The receptor source for this set is a human donor with multiple sclerosis.

The rearrangement links TRBV25-1 to TRBJ2-1; either TRBD1 or TRBD2 may supply D (6 bases each). CDR1 MGHDK and CDR2 SYGVNS come from the germline V gene. V was shortened by 6 bases and J by 3 bases, with 15 bases between the two germline ends. The CDR3 is 15 residues long. The CDR3 loop reads CASSLGGHLYNEQFF. The CDR3, as DNA: TGTGCCAGCAGCCTGGGGGGACATCTCTACAATGAGCAGTTCTTC.

This chain connects TRBV25-1 to TRBJ1-1, with 7 bases aligning to TRBD1. V gave up 5 bases and J gave up 1 base; unmatched junction bases: 19. Germline V gene sequence: CDR1 MGHDK, CDR2 SYGVNS. The CDR3 runs 19 residues. This chain's CDR3 is CASSTQNRGHLGENTEAFF. CDR3 nucleotides: TGTGCCAGCAGTACCCAGAACAGGGGTCACTTAGGTGAGAACACTGAAGCTTTCTTT.

The V and J genes are TRBV19 and TRBJ1-2, with 9 nucleotides matching TRBD1. Germline V gives CDR1 LNHDA, CDR2 SQIVND (reference sequence). V lost 7 bases and J lost 8; bases outside the gene matches: 11. This CDR3 has 14 amino acids. The CDR3 region has the DNA TGTGCCAGTACCGCCGGGACAGGGATAGGCGGCTACACCTTC. This translates into CASTAGTGIGGYTF.

This clonotype was seen a few times. The V and J genes are TRBV30 and TRBJ1-1, with D unresolved. Trimming pared 0 bases from V and 0 bases from J, leaving 5 bases between. The germline gives CDR1 GTSNPN, CDR2 SVGIG (reference sequence). The CDR3 is 13 residues long. This chain's CDR3 is CAWSVQLNTEAFF. The DNA for the CDR3 is TGTGCCTGGAGTGTACAGTTGAACACTGAAGCTTTCTTT.

The J gene is TRBJ2-2, the V gene TRBV2; 9 bases map to TRBD1. V lost 4 bases to trimming and J lost 4 bases; unmatched junction nucleotides: 13. This CDR3 is 18 amino acids long. Germline CDR1 is SNHLY and CDR2 is FYNNEI. The DNA of the CDR3 is TGTGCCAGCAGTGGGGGGATTGGGACAGGGACTTTCACCGGGGAGCTGTTTTTT. Protein product: CASSGGIGTGTFTGELFF.

This chain connects TRBV15 to TRBJ2-7, with 9 bases lining up with TRBD1. CDR3 size: 14 residues. The junction had 4 bases not matched to a gene; V was cut back by 3 bases and J by 4 bases. Germline assignment: CDR1 LNHNV and CDR2 YYDKDF (reference sequence). CDR3 nucleotides: TGTGCCACCAGCAGGGACAGGGGTGGGTACGAGCAGTACTTC. It specifies CATSRDRGGYEQYF.

The chain uses TRBV7-9 and TRBJ2-1, with D uncertain. Germline V lookup: CDR1 SEHNR, CDR2 FQNEAQ (reference sequence). CDR3 length equals 13 residues. Trimming took 4 bases from V and 4 from J, leaving 8 bases between them. CDR3 residues: CASSWVEYNEQFF. The CDR3 coding sequence is TGTGCCAGCAGCTGGGTGGAGTACAATGAGCAGTTCTTC.

The chain is built from TRBV12-3 or TRBV12-4 and TRBJ2-7; D unclear. The CDR3 sequence is 14 residues long. The V end lost 5 bases, the J end lost 0 bases, and 11 bases lay between the germline ends. CDR3 in DNA: TGTGCCAGCAGTGGTGACCACAGCTCCTACGAGCAGTACTTC. Translating gives CASSGDHSSYEQYF.